What follows is one T cell receptor beta chain and its context. Its antigen is still unknown. Germline assignment: CDR1 MNHNY and CDR2 SVGAGI (reference sequence). The CDR3 covers 13 residues. V lost 0 bases to trimming and J lost 5 bases, with 7 bases between them. The data originate from a study of T cell repertoires in cytomegalovirus infection. Study-wide background: Well-studied HLA-B-restricted CMV epitopes were used in the study alongside recently identified HLA-C-restricted ones. Evidence of both CMV infection and a matching HLA type came from public TCR beta signatures. Study-level points and caveats: Based on cumulative public TCR beta family frequency, carriers of CMV plus the relevant HLA were identified. Predominance within the ex vivo response was attributable to HLA-C-restricted CMV-specific TCR beta clonotypes.

In TCRdb, the reads were re-called with MiXCR into one record per CDR3 protein. The sample includes 110,000 to 150,000 distinct CDR3 sequences, more than 30% of them seen just once. The receptor comes from a human donor in good health (CMV status not recorded). Some clones in this sample may be carry-over from other donors' samples. Source: CD8+ T cells from cultured PBMCs, taken from culture after CMV antigen stimulation. The J gene is TRBJ2-5, the V gene TRBV6-6; D not resolved. CDR3 in amino acids: CASSYSPPETQYF. CDR3 in DNA: TGTGCCAGCAGTTACTCACCGCCGGAGACCCAGTACTTC.